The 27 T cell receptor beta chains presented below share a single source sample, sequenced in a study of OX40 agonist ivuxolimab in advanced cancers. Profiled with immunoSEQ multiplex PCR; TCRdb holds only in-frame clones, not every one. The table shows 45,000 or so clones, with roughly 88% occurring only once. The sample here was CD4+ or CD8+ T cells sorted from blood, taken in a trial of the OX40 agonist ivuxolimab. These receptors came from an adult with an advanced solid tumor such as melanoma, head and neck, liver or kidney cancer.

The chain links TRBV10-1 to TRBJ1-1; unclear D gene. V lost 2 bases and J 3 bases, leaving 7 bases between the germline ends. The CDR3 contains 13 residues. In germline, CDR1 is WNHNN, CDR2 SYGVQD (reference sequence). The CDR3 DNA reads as TGCGCCAGCAGTGAGCAGGTATACACTGAAGCTTTCTTT. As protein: CASSEQVYTEAFF.

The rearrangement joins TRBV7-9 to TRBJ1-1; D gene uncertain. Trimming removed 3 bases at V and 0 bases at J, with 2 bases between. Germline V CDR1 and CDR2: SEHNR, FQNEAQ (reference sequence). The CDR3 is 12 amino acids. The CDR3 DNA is TGTGCCAGCAGCTTGATGAACACTGAAGCTTTCTTT. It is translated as CASSLMNTEAFF. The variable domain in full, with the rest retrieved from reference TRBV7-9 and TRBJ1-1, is DTGVSQNPRHKITKRGQNVTFRCDPISEHNRLYWYRQTLGQGPEFLTYFQNEAQLEKSRLLSDRFSAERPKGSFSTLEIQRTEQGDSAMYLCASSLMNTEAFFGQGTRLTVV.

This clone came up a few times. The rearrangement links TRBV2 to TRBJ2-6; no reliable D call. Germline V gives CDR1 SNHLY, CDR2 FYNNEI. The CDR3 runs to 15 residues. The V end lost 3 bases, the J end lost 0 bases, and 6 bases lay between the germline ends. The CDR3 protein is CASSDWGSGANVLTF. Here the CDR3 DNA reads TGTGCCAGCAGTGACTGGGGCTCTGGGGCCAACGTCCTGACTTTC.

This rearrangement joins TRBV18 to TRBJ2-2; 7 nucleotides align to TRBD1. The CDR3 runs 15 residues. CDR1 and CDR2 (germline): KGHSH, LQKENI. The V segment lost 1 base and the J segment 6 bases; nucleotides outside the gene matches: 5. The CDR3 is CASSPQGAPAGELFF. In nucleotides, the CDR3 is TGTGCCAGCTCACCACAGGGGGCGCCGGCCGGGGAGCTGTTTTTT. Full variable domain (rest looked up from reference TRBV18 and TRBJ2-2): NAGVMQNPRHLVRRRGQEARLRCSPMKGHSHVYWYRQLPEEGLKFMVYLQKENIIDESGMPKERFSAEFPKEGPSILRIQQVVRGDSAAYFCASSPQGAPAGELFFGEGSRLTVL.

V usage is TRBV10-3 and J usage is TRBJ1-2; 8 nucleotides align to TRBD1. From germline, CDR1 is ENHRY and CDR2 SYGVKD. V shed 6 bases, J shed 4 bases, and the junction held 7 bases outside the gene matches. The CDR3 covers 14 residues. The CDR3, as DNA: TGTGCCATCAGCGGGGGACAGGAAGGCTATGGCTACACCTTC. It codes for CAISGGQEGYGYTF.

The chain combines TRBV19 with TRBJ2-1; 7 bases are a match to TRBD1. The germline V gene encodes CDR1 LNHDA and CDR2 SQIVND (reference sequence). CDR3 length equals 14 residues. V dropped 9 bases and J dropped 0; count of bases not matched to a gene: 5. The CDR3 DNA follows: TGTGCCAGCCACAGACAGGGCTCCTACAATGAGCAGTTCTTC. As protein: CASHRQGSYNEQFF.

This CDR3 is CASSYGQGAGEQYF. The CDR3 DNA is TGCGCCAGCAGCTATGGCCAGGGGGCGGGGGAGCAGTACTTC. The chain employs TRBV5-1 and TRBJ2-7; 8 nucleotides align to TRBD1. V lost 3 bases to trimming and J lost 7 bases; unmatched junction nucleotides: 9. Germline V gene sequence: CDR1 SGHRS, CDR2 YFSETQ. This CDR3 is 14 amino acids long.

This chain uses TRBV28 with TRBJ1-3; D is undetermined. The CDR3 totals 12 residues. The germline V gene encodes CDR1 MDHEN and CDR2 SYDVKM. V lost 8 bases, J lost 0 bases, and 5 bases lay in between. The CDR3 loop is CASEGSGNTIYF. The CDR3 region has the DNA TGTGCCAGCGAGGGCTCTGGAAACACCATATATTTT.

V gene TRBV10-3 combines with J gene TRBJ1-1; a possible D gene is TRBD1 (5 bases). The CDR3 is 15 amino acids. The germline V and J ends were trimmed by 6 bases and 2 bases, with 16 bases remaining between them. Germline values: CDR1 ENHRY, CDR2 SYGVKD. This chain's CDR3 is CAIRGVPVTNTEAFF. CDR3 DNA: TGTGCCATCAGGGGGGTACCCGTAACCAACACTGAAGCTTTCTTT.

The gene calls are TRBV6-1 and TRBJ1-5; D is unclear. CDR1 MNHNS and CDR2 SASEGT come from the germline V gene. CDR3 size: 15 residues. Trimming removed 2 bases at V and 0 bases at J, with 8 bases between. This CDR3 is CASSERLISNQPQHF. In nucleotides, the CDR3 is TGTGCCAGCAGTGAAAGGCTCATTAGCAATCAGCCCCAGCATTTT.

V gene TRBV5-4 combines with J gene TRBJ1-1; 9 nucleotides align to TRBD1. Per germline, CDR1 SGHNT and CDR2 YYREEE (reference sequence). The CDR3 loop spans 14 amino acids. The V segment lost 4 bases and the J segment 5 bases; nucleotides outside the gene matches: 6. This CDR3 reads CASSPTGGRTEAFF. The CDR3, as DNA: TGTGCCAGCAGCCCCACAGGGGGCAGGACTGAAGCTTTCTTT.

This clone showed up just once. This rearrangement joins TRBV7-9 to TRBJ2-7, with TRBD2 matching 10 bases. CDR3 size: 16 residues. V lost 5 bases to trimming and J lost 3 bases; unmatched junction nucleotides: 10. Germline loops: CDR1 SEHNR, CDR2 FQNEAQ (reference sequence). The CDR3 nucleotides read TGTGCCAGCAGCCCCCCCTCCGGGACTAGCGTCTACGAGCAGTACTTC. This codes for CASSPPSGTSVYEQYF.

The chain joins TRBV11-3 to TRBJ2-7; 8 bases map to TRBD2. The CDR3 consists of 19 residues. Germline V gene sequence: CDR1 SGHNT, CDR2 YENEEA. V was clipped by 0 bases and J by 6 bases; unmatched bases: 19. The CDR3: CASSLDLRSERGRSREQYF. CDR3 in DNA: TGTGCCAGCAGCTTAGATCTAAGAAGCGAGCGGGGGCGGTCGCGCGAGCAGTACTTC.

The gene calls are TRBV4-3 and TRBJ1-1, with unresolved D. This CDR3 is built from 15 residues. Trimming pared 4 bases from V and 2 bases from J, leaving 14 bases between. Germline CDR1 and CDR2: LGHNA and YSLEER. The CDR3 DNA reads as TGCGCCAGCAGCCCACGACTGACAATCAACACTGAAGCTTTCTTT. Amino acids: CASSPRLTINTEAFF.

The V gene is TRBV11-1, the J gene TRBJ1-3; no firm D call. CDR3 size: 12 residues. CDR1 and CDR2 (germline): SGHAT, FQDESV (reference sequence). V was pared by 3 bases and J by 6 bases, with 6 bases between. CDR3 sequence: CASSFHENTIYF. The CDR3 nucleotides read TGTGCCAGCAGCTTTCATGAAAACACCATATATTTT.

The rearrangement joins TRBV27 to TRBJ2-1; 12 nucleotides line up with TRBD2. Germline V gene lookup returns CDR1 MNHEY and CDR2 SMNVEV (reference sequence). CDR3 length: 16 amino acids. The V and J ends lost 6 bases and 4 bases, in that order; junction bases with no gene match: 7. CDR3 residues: CASRVTSGGSYNEQFF. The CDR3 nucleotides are TGTGCCAGCAGGGTGACTAGCGGGGGTTCTTACAATGAGCAGTTCTTC.

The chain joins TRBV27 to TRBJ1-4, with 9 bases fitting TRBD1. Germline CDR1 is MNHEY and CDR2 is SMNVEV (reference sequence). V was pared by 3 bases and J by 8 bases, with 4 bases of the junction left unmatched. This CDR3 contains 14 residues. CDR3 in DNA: TGTGCCAGCAGTTTGGGGACAGGGCCCGAAAAACTGTTTTTT. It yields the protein CASSLGTGPEKLFF. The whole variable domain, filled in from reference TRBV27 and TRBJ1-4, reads EAQVTQNPRYLITVTGKKLTVTCSQNMNHEYMSWYRQDPGLGLRQIYYSMNVEVTDKGDVPEGYKVSRKEKRNFPLILESPSPNQTSLYFCASSLGTGPEKLFFGSGTQLSVL.

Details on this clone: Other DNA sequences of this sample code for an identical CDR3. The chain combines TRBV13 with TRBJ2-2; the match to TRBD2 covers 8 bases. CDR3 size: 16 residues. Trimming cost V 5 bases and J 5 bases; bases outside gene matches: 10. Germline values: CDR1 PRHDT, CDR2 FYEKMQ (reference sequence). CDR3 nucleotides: TGTGCCAGCAGCGTTGCGGGGGGTCCGGGGACCGGGGAGCTGTTTTTT. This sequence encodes CASSVAGGPGTGELFF.

CDR3 in amino acids: CASSYSINRPYEQYF. The CDR3 DNA reads TGTGCCAGCAGTTACTCTATTAACAGGCCCTACGAGCAGTACTTC. The rearrangement uses TRBV6-5 and TRBJ2-7; the D gene is possibly TRBD1 (5 bases). V was cut by 0 bases and J by 2 bases, with 11 bases left in between. CDR3 length: 15 amino acids. Germline values: CDR1 MNHEY, CDR2 SVGAGI.

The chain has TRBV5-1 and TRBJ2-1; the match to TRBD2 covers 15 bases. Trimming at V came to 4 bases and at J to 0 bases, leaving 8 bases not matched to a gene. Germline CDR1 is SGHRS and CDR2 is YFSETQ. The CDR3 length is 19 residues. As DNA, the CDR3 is TGCGCCAGCAGCCCGCGGACTAGCGGGGGGGAAAGCTCCTACAATGAGCAGTTCTTC. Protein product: CASSPRTSGGESSYNEQFF.

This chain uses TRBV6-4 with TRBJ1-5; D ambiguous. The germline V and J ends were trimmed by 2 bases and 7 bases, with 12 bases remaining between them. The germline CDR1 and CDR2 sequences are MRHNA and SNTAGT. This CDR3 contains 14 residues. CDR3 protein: CASSDRVRGQPQHF. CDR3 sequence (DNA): TGTGCCAGCAGTGACAGGGTAAGAGGGCAGCCCCAGCATTTT.

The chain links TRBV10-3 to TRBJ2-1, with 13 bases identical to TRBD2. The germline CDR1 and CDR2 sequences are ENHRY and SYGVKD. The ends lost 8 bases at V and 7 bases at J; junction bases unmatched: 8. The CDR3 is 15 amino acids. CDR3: CAIRTSGSLGNEQFF. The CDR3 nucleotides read TGTGCCATCCGGACTAGCGGGAGTCTGGGAAATGAGCAGTTCTTC.

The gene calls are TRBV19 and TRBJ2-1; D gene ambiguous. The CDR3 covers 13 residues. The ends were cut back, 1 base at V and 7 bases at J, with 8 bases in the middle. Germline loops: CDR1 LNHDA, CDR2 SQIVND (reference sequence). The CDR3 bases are TGTGCCAGTAGTATAGGGCCGTCAAATGAGCAGTTCTTC. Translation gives CASSIGPSNEQFF.

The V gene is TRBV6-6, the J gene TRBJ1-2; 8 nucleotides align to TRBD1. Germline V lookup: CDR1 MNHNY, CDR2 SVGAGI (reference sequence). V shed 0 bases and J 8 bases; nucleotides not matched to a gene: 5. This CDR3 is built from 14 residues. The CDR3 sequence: CASSYSGTGTGYTF. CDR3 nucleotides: TGTGCCAGCAGTTACTCCGGGACAGGCACGGGCTACACCTTC.

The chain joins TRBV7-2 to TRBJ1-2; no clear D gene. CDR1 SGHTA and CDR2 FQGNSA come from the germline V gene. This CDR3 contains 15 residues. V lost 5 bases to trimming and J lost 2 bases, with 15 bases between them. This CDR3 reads CASSQDMGGNYGYTF. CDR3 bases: TGTGCCAGCAGCCAAGATATGGGAGGGAACTATGGCTACACCTTC.

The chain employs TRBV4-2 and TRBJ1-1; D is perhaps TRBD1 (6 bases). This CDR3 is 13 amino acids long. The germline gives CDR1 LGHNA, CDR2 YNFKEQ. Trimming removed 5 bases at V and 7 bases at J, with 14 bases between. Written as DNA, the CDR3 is TGTGCCAGCAGCTCCACAGGGAAGGGTGAAGCTTTCTTT. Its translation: CASSSTGKGEAFF.

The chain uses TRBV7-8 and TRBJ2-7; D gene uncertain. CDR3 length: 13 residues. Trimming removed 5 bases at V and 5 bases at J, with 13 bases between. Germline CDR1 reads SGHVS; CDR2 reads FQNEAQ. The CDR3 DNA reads TGTGCCAGCAGCCAAGGCGCCAGCCACGAGCAGTACTTC. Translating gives CASSQGASHEQYF.